The sequence of this T cell receptor (beta chain) was determined in a study of T cell clusters in autoimmune cytopenias. This clonotype shows up as medium-sized by frequency. Each sample's input was approximately 0.25 ug genomic DNA, roughly 38,000 genome equivalents. One tube held mixed TRB-A and TRB-B primer pools for touch-down PCR. Reanalyzing the multiplex PCR reads, TCRdb keeps one entry per CDR3 protein, without DNA. This listing includes 9,500 to 12,000 distinct CDR3 sequences. Germline lookup yields CDR1 SEHNR and CDR2 FQNEAQ (reference sequence). This CDR3 region has 13 residues. The sample was also reused in another study, on T cell repertoires in aging, cancer and after chemotherapy.

Sequencing was performed on peripheral blood. The receptor was derived from a human donor in good health. The rearrangement links TRBV7-9 to TRBJ1-2. Here the CDR3 reads CASSQDRSNGYTF.